One T cell receptor beta chain is described in this entry. Its cognate antigen is unknown. Preparation of the TCRbeta library was carried out with unique molecular identifiers. From the PCR reads, TCRdb called clonotypes with MiXCR, one entry per CDR3 protein. The table records about 980,000 distinct CDR3 sequences, about 29% of them present only once. The sample is drawn from a study of T-cell reconstitution after alpha-beta-depleted transplantation in children. General observations from the study: At one year after transplant, newly produced T cells mostly accounted for T-cell counts and diversity. In patients about two months after transplant, alpha-beta T cells reportedly arose from several hundred expanded graft clones. Some patients' high day-60 TCRbeta diversity was traced to surviving recipient T cells and thymic progenitors.

Looked up from germline, CDR1 is DFQATT and CDR2 is SNEGSKA (reference sequence). The CDR3 runs 15 residues. The ends lost 4 bases at V and 1 base at J; junction bases unmatched: 8. This TCR was sampled from a boy less than two years old who had a stem cell transplant for SCID, so the T cells may come from the graft donor. The chain uses TRBV20-1 and TRBJ2-3, with TRBD1 identical over 7 bases. Sequenced material: PBMCs, mostly from graft donor cells, taken 360 days after TCRalphabeta/CD19-depleted stem cell transplant. Here the CDR3 reads CSANPRQGRTDTQYF. The DNA for the CDR3 is TGCAGTGCTAATCCCCGACAGGGACGCACAGATACGCAGTATTTT.